Shown below are 8 T cell receptor beta chains from a single sample sequenced in a study of T cells in Graves' hyperthyroidism and ophthalmopathy. RNA transcripts provided the source from which TCR beta CDR3 regions were amplified. The TCR CDR3 was amplified in a first-round RT-PCR using the HTBI primer set. Each CDR3 protein is one row after TCRdb ran MiXCR on the multiplex PCR reads. The sample has approximately 510,000 distinct CDR3 sequences; 46% are singletons. The sequencing input was peripheral blood or thyroid tissue (not recorded which). All receptors derive from an adult woman with Graves' disease, either hyperthyroidism or ophthalmopathy (not recorded which).

The CDR3 DNA is TGTGCCAGCGGCCGGGGAGCGGGGGGCCCAGAGACCCAGTACTTC. This gives the protein CASGRGAGGPETQYF. The genes are TRBV2 and TRBJ2-5; 9 bases fit TRBD2. Germline V gene sequence: CDR1 SNHLY, CDR2 FYNNEI. After removal of 8 bases from V and 4 bases from J, the junction contained 11 bases not matched to a gene. CDR3 length: 15 amino acids.

V usage is TRBV7-9 and J usage is TRBJ1-4; no firm D call. V was clipped by 3 bases and J by 8 bases, with 10 bases between them. Germline-derived CDR1 and CDR2 are SEHNR and FQNEAQ (reference sequence). The CDR3 has 13 amino acids. CDR3: CASSFTIEEKLFF. CDR3 DNA sequence: TGTGCCAGCAGCTTTACTATTGAAGAAAAACTGTTTTTT.

This clonotype was observed a few times. The V and J genes are TRBV7-2 and TRBJ1-3; no clear D. Between the trimmed V and J ends, which lost 5 bases and 2 bases, there was a span of 10 bases. The CDR3 extends over 14 amino acids. Germline V gives CDR1 SGHTA, CDR2 FQGNSA. The CDR3 bases are TGTGCCAGCAGCCAAGCTCTGGCTGGAAACACCATATATTTT. It encodes CASSQALAGNTIYF.

This clonotype was seen more than once but under ten times. The CDR3 coding sequence is TGTGCCAGCAGCCCCAGAGGACTAGCGGGAGGGAGGGAGTATTTT. Protein product: CASSPRGLAGGREYF. The chain joins TRBV7-9 to TRBJ2-3, with TRBD2 matching over 15 bases. With 5 bases clipped from V and 13 bases from J, the junction kept 10 bases outside the gene matches. CDR3 size: 15 residues. In germline, CDR1 is SEHNR, CDR2 FQNEAQ (reference sequence).

This clonotype was detected once. The chain has TRBV6-6 and TRBJ2-1; TRBD2 matches at 8 bases. This CDR3 comprises 15 residues. The germline V gene encodes CDR1 MNHNY and CDR2 SVGAGI (reference sequence). Germline trimming cut 7 bases from V and 5 bases from J; bases unmatched to any gene: 10. The CDR3 reads CASIEAGVHDNEQFF. CDR3 nucleotides: TGTGCCAGCATAGAAGCGGGAGTACATGACAATGAGCAGTTCTTC.

The V call is TRBV2, the J call TRBJ2-7, with D tentatively TRBD2 (7 bases). V was pared by 6 bases and J by 4 bases, with 16 bases between. This CDR3 is 14 amino acids long. Looked up from germline, CDR1 is SNHLY and CDR2 is FYNNEI. The CDR3 coding sequence is TGTGCCAGCAGGGACTTGGGGGGGCTGTACGAGCAGTACTTC. Its translation: CASRDLGGLYEQYF.

The chain carries TRBV7-2 and TRBJ2-7, with D uncertain. Germline V gives CDR1 SGHTA, CDR2 FQGNSA. Trimming left V 3 bases short and J 3 bases short, with 6 bases between. The CDR3 is 12 amino acids. CDR3 region: CASSLSIYEQYF. CDR3 bases: TGTGCCAGCAGCTTGTCAATCTACGAGCAGTACTTC.

V gene TRBV20-1 combines with J gene TRBJ2-5; 7 bases fit TRBD1. This CDR3 region has 12 residues. Germline CDR1 and CDR2: DFQATT and SNEGSKA (reference sequence). With 6 bases clipped from V and 3 bases from J, the junction kept 4 bases outside the gene matches. The CDR3 sequence: CSARGNKETQYF. The DNA for the CDR3 is TGCAGTGCCAGGGGGAATAAAGAGACCCAGTACTTC.